The entry below describes one T cell receptor (beta chain). Its antigen specificity is not known. The sample holds no much larger clone one base away, and base qualities are not on file. Library creation used the immunoSEQ multiplex PCR assay. A mixture of 60 forward primers for TCR Vbeta segments and 13 reverse primers for TCR Jbeta segments was used in the multiplex PCR. The CDR3 region of rearranged TCR beta genes was amplified from genomic DNA with a multiplex PCR assay. The amplified TCR beta libraries were sequenced on the Illumina HiSeq System as 87-base-pair reads. For the original study's pipeline: A later analysis counted tens of millions of unique TCR beta chains across the 690 or so repertoires, and about 10 million of these chains were shared by at least two donors. A nearest-neighbor algorithm error-corrected the raw reads and collapsed the reads into unique sequences, merging closely related sequences to remove PCR and sequencing errors. CDR3 sequences were aligned to IMGT reference sequences to assign V, D and J gene segments. For a sequence to be retained, at least a six-nucleotide match to both a V gene segment and a J gene segment was required. Rearrangements were classified as productive when the CDR3 lacked stop codons and remained in frame with V and J, and all other rearrangements were classified as non-productive. Following IMGT convention, CDR3 was defined as the stretch from the second conserved V-encoded cysteine to the conserved J-encoded phenylalanine. In an earlier analysis of around 540 of the donors, sequences lacking an unambiguous match to a single V gene segment were excluded. In an earlier analysis of 500 to 750 of the donors, V segments were called functional above 56.7% productive rearrangements and were called segregating when the between-donor standard deviation exceeded 5%. A statistical classification framework was built to diagnose cytomegalovirus status from the catalog of TCR beta chain sequences. In a later analysis, V and J genes were assigned by comparing TCR nucleotide sequences against IMGT/GENE-DB human TR gene sequences. A later analysis assigned CDR3 sequences and most-parsimonious VDJ recombination scenarios with the TCRdist pipeline. In a later analysis, every TCR beta chain was defined by the combination of its CDR3 amino acid sequence and its V-gene family, and reads without a unique V-gene family were dropped. As a way to deal with suspected cross-contamination and a sequencing artifact, a later analysis dropped under 600 nucleotide sequences that were highly shared and had low generation probability. For each public chain, a later analysis derived a clonal expansion index from normalized ranks of inferred template counts within each repertoire. In a later analysis, generation probabilities were computed with a VDJ recombination model fitted to out-of-frame rearrangements, and the resulting probabilities were checked against IGoR. A later analysis scored TCR-TCR, TCR-HLA and TCR-CMV co-occurrence with hypergeometric tests, applying a repertoire-size bias correction to TCR pairs. To estimate false discovery rates, a later analysis permuted the HLA or CMV assignments 20 times. A later analysis grouped co-occurring TCRs with DBSCAN, adding TCRdist sequence similarity when clustering within HLA-allele-positive subsets. For co-occurrence clustering, repertoires with fewer than 30,000 or more than 120,000 public chains were excluded, along with 4 to 6 repertoires with anomalous nucleotide sharing. TCRdb retrieved this table from immuneACCESS and kept in-frame rearrangements only. Not all clones are present; in checked studies, unresolved V genes account for under half, and no reason is known for the remainder. Clone size and V and J calls were adopted from that table, with D and trimming inferred from the DNA. This sample gives about 170,000 clones in total; around 68% of them show up just once. The ten largest account for over 2.5% of the sample.

The data were obtained in a study of cytomegalovirus exposure and HLA in healthy donors (dated by TCRdb to 2016 to 2017). In terms of the full investigation: According to an earlier analysis of several hundred of the donors, some 180 million T cells yielded 117 million unique TCR beta sequences and more than 250 Gb of sequence data. A separate validation cohort of approximately 120 different subjects was used in addition to the approximately 670-subject first cohort. Donor age, sex, ethnicity and CMV serostatus were collected together with the repertoire data. The study profiled the T cell repertoires of some 610 subjects by immunosequencing and related them to cytomegalovirus serostatus. The study combined high-throughput TCR immunosequencing, statistical association of individual TCRs with disease status, and machine learning to predict cytomegalovirus infection status. Genome-wide SNP genotypes for about 55% of the roughly 670 donors were used in a later genetic analysis, which treated that subset as a discovery cohort. Of the 398 genotyped donors, over 70% fell in the genetic ancestry cluster associated with self-reported Caucasian donors. An earlier analysis of roughly 580 of the donors used high-throughput TCR beta sequencing to judge whether each TCR beta V gene segment behaved as functional or pseudogenic. A later analysis re-examined previously published TCR beta repertoires from more than 600 donors and added high-resolution HLA genotyping to investigate patterns of TCR occurrence. The study aimed to test whether cataloging public T cell receptors could reveal signatures of past pathogen exposure. On average, around 240,000 unique TCR beta nucleotide sequences were sequenced per donor among 300 to 500 genotyped donors of the cohort, with 15% to 20% of those sequences being non-productive. About five DR-DQ haplotypes were handled as single units for association and clustering, since linkage in the cohort was strong. In the later analysis, no new phenotypic data were used to find candidate immune exposures; instead, reliance was placed on TCR beta sequences and their occurrence across donors. All discovery cohort repertoires had been generated using a single sequencing platform. The number of typed donors differed by locus: roughly 629-640 for A, B, C, DRB1 and DQB1; approximately 540 for DQA1; roughly 600 for DPA1; and some 450 for DPB1. HLA typing included class I and class II loci at four-digit resolution. About 280 gigabases of sequencing data and 70 million to 95 million unique TCR sequences made up an early release that covered approximately 650 HLA-typed donors. What the authors observed across the whole study: Only TCR beta chains were sequenced in this cohort, and the absence of alpha or paired-chain data limited detectable features. In a later analysis, TCR association rates were found to vary across HLA loci, with the most associated TCRs seen for DRB1 alleles and the fewest for HLA-C alleles. Some IMGT-functional V segments, including TRBV6-2 and TRBV6-3, could not be distinguished by the 87-base-pair reads and were therefore excluded. Compared with equally common non-associated chains, HLA-associated TCR beta chains in a later analysis were more clonally expanded and had lower generation probabilities. Because counts were too low, around 17 rarely observed V segments, including chromosome 9 orphons, were left out of the earlier analysis of about 620 of the donors. A further reported finding was that TCR beta sequences accurately predicted the HLA-A and HLA-B alleles for most subjects in the first cohort. In an earlier analysis of fewer than 750 of the donors, most TCR beta V segments were observed in productive rearrangements about 87% or about 30% of the time, broadly matching IMGT annotations. Linkage disequilibrium might explain the correlated functional status among segregating V segments, but an unknown experimental factor could not be excluded. According to a later genetic analysis, donors in an Asian-associated ancestry cluster had fewer N-insertions in productive TCRs than the approximately 630-donor mean. For the cohort, immune exposure information was limited to CMV serostatus. In a later genetic analysis, a missense DCLRE1C variant was associated with V-gene and J-gene trimming of TCR beta chains, and the association was replicated in an independent cohort. In a later analysis, most CMV-associated TCR beta chains were found to appear HLA-restricted, with HLA associations seemingly driven largely by CMV exposure. According to a later analysis, parvovirus B19, influenza, CMV and Epstein-Barr virus appeared linked to several top co-occurrence clusters. When HLA alleles, especially DR and DQ, strongly co-occurred, attributing TCR associations to individual alleles was difficult. Most TCR sequences were observed very rarely across donors, whereas some public TCRs were present in many individuals. The authors suggested that the approach could potentially be generalized to other disease states and immunological phenotypes. A group of highly shared sequence variants was considered likely to be a technical artifact of the sequencing pipeline. In the study, about 150 TCR beta chains were listed as associated with cytomegalovirus. Three of the identified cytomegalovirus-associated TCR beta chains were confirmed in vitro to be specific for cytomegalovirus antigens. The classifier was reported to diagnose cytomegalovirus status with high specificity and sensitivity in both the original and validation cohorts. Sequencing depth was assumed to be roughly uniform across donors in the presence/absence analyses, though that assumption may not hold. Because some donors lacked HLA typing at each locus, the association tests relied only on the typed subset. In a later analysis, some 18,000 TCR beta sequences were associated with specific HLA alleles at a false discovery rate of 0.05.

The cohort consisted of fewer than 700 healthy bone marrow donors. Cohort members were all nominally healthy when sampled, although unrecorded immune exposures were likely present. The donor was CMV seronegative and belonged to the group of approximately 320 seronegative cohort members. Each donor provided a peripheral blood sample, and peripheral blood mononuclear cells were used for TCR beta sequencing. The Qiagen DNeasy Blood Extraction Kit was used to extract genomic DNA from the blood cell samples. Trimming takes 7 bases off V and 3 bases off J; junction bases not matched to a gene: 8. Reading the germline V gene (reference sequence) gives CDR1 LNHDA and CDR2 SQIVND. The CDR3 covers 14 residues, taking in both the cysteine and the phenylalanine. Kept here is only the CDR3 DNA, which spans 42 bases and is read in frame from base 1.

The source is a man aged 35 to 55 in good health and CMV-seronegative. Sequencing used PBMCs. The chain is assembled from TRBV19 and TRBJ2-7, and 8 bases in between align with TRBD1. The CDR3 sequence is CASIGQGEDYEQYF. In nucleotides, the sequence is TGTGCCAGTATCGGACAGGGCGAGGACTACGAGCAGTACTTC.